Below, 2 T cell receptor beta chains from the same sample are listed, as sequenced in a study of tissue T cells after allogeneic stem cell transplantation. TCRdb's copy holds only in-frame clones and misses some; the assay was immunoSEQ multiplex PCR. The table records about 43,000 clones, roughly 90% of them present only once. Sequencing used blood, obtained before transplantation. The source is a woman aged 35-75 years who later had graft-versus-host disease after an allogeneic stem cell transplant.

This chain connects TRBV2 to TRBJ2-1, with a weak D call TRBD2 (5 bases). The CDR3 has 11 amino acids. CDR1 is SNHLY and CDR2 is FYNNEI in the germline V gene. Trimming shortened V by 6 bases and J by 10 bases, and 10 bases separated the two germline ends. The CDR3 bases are TGTGCCAGCAGAGGACTTTGGGAGCAGTTCTTC. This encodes CASRGLWEQFF.

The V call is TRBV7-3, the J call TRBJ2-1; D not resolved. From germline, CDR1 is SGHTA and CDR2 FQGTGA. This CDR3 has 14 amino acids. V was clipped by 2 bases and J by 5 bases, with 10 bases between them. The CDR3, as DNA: TGTGCCAGCAGCTTATTCCCCCATGACAATGAGCAGTTCTTC. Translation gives CASSLFPHDNEQFF.